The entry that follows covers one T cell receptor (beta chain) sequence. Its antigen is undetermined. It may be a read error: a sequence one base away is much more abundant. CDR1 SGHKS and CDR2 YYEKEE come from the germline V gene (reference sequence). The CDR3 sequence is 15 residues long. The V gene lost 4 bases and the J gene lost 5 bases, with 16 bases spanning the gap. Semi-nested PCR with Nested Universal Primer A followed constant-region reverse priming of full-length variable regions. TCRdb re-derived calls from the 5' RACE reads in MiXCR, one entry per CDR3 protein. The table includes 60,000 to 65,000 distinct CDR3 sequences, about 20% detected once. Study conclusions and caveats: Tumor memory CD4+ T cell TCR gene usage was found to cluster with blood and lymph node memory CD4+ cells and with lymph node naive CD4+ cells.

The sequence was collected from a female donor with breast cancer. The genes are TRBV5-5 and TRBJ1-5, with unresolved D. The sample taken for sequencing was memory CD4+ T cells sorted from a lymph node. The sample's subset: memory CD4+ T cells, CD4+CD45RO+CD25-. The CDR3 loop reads CASSHGRARDQPQHF. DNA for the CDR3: TGTGCCAGCAGCCACGGGAGGGCTCGGGATCAGCCCCAGCATTTT.